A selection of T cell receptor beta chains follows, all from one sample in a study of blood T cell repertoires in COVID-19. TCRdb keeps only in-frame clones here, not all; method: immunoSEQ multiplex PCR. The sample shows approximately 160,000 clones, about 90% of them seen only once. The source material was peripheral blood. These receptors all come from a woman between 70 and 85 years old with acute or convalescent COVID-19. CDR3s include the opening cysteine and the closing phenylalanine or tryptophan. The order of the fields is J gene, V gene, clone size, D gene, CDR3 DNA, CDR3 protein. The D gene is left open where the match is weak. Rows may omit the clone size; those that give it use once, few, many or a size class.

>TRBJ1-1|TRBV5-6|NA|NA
TGTGCCAGCAGCTTCAACCGGCGGGACACTGAAGCTTTCTTT
CASSFNRRDTEAFF
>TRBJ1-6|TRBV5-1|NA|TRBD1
TGCGCCAGCAGCCAGGGGGTAGGTTCACCCCTCCACTTT
CASSQGVGSPLHF
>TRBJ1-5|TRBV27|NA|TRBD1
TGTGCCAGCAGTTTCAGGGGGCGGGATCAGCCCCAGCATTTT
CASSFRGRDQPQHF
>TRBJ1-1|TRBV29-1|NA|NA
TGCAGCGTCACAGGGTTGAGGAACACTGAAGCTTTCTTT
CSVTGLRNTEAFF
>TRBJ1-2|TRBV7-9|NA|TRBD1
TGTGCCAGCAGCTCCAGGACAGGGAACTATGGCTACACCTTC
CASSSRTGNYGYTF
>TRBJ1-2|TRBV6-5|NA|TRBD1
TGTGCCAGCAGTACCCGGACAGGGGGCGACTATGGCTACACCTTC
CASSTRTGGDYGYTF
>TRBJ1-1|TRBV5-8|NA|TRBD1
TGTGCCAGCAGCTTGGCCTACAGGGGGAACACTGAAGCTTTCTTT
CASSLAYRGNTEAFF
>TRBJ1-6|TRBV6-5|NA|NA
TGTGCCAGCAGTACCGGGAGGGATAATTCACCCCTCCACTTT
CASSTGRDNSPLHF
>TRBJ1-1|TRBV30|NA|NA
TGTGCCTGGAGTGTATGGCTCTCCCCAGGAGGGAGCACTGAAGCTTTCTTT
CAWSVWLSPGGSTEAFF
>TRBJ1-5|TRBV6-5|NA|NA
TGTGCCAGCGGGGGCCAGCAAAATCAGCCCCAGCATTTT
CASGGQQNQPQHF
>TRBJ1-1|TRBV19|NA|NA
TGTGCCACTATGGACAGGAACACTGAAGCTTTCTTT
CATMDRNTEAFF
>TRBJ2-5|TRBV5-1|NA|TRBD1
TGCGCCAGCAGCTTGGGGGACAGGAAACAAGAGACCCAGTACTTC
CASSLGDRKQETQYF
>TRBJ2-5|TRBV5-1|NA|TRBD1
TGCGCCAGCAGCCAGGGACAGGGCTGGGAGACCCAGTACTTC
CASSQGQGWETQYF
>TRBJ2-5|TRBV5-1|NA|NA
TGCGCCAGCAGCTTTGCAGGGCAAGAGACCCAGTACTTC
CASSFAGQETQYF
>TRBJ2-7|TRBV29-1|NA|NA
TGCAGCGTTCGTGACAGTTACGAGCAGTACTTC
CSVRDSYEQYF
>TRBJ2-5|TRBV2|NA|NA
TGTGCCAGCACTGGGTGGAGGGGAGAGACCCAGTACTTC
CASTGWRGETQYF
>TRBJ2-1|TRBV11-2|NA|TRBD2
TGTGCCAGCAGCTTAGATGGTTGGGCTAGCGGGAGTTATGAGCAGTTCTTC
CASSLDGWASGSYEQFF
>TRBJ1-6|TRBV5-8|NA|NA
TGTGCCAGCAGCCGGGAGGATTTCCCGTCACCCCTCCACTTT
CASSREDFPSPLHF
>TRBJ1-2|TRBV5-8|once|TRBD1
TGTGCCAGCAGCCCGCGGACAGGGGTGAACGGCTACACCTTC
CASSPRTGVNGYTF
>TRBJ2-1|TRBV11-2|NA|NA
TGTGCCAGCAGCTTCTCGAGGGGGGGCCATGAGCAGTTCTTC
CASSFSRGGHEQFF
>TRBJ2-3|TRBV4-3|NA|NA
TGCGCCAGCAGCCAAGAAGTGGCTCCCGGGTCGGCAGATACGCAGTATTTT
CASSQEVAPGSADTQYF
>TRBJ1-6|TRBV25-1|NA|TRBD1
TGTGCCAGCAAGGACAGGGGGGATTCACCCCTCCACTTT
CASKDRGDSPLHF